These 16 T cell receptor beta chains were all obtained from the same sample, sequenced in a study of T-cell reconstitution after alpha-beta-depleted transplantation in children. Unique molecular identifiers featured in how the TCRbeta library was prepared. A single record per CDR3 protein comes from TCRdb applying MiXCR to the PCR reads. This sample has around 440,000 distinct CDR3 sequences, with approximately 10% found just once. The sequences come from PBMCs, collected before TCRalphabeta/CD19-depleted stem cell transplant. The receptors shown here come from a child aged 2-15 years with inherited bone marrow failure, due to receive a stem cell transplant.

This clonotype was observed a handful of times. Here the CDR3 reads CSAIIQGAGELFF. The CDR3 DNA follows: TGCAGTGCTATAATACAGGGGGCCGGGGAGCTGTTTTTT. V is TRBV20-1 and J is TRBJ2-2, with 8 bases matching TRBD1. V gave up 4 bases and J gave up 6 bases; unmatched junction bases: 4. Germline CDR1 reads DFQATT; CDR2 reads SNEGSKA (reference sequence). The CDR3 loop spans 13 amino acids.

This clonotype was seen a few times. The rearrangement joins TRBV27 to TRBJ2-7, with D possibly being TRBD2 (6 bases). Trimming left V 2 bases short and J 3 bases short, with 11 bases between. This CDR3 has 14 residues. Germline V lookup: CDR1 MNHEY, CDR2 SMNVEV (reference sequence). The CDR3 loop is CASSLRGNNYEQYF. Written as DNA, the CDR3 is TGTGCCAGCAGTTTACGCGGGAATAACTACGAGCAGTACTTC.

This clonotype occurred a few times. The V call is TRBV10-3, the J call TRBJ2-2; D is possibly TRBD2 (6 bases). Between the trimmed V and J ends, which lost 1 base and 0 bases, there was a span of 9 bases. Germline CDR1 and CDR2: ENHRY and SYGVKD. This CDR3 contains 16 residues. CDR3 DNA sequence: TGTGCCATCAGTGAGTTTGTAGCGGCGAACACCGGGGAGCTGTTTTTT. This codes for CAISEFVAANTGELFF.

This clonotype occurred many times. This CDR3 reads CASSFLSSSEYTYEQYF. In DNA form, the CDR3 reads TGTGCCAGCAGTTTCCTGTCCTCTAGCGAGTACACCTACGAGCAGTACTTC. The chain links TRBV6-5 to TRBJ2-7; possible D gene TRBD2, 6 bases. The germline V gene has CDR1 MNHEY and CDR2 SVGAGI. The V end lost 4 bases, the J end lost 2 bases, and 21 bases lay between the germline ends. The CDR3 is made up of 17 amino acids.

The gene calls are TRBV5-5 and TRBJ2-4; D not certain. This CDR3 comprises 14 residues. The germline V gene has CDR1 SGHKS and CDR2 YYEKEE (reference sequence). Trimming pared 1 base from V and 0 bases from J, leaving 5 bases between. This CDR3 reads CASSLLLAKNIQYF. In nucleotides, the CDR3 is TGTGCCAGCAGCTTGCTTCTAGCCAAAAACATTCAGTACTTC.

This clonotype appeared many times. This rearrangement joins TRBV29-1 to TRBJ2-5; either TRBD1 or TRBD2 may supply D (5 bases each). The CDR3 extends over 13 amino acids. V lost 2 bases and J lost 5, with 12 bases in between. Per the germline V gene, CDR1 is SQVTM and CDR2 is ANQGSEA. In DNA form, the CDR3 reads TGCAGCGTTGAAATGGGACGCCGGGAGACCCAGTACTTC. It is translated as CSVEMGRRETQYF.

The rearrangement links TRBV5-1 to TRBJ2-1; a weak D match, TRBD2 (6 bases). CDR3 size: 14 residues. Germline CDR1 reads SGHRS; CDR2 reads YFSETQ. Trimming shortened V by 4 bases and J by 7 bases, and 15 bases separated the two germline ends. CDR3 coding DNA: TGCGCCAGCAGCACGACCCGAGGAGGGAATGAGCAGTTCTTC. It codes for CASSTTRGGNEQFF.

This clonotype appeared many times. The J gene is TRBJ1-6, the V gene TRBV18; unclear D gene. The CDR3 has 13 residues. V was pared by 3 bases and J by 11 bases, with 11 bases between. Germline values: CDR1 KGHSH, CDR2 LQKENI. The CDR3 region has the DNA TGTGCCAGCTCACCTAACCCAGAGCCACCCCTCCACTTT. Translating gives CASSPNPEPPLHF.

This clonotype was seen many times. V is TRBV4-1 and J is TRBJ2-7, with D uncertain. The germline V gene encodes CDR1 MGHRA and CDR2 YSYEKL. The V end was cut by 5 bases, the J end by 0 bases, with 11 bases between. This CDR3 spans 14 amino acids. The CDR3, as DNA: TGCGCCAGCAGCGAGGACCGAAGCTCCTACGAGCAGTACTTC. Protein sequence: CASSEDRSSYEQYF.

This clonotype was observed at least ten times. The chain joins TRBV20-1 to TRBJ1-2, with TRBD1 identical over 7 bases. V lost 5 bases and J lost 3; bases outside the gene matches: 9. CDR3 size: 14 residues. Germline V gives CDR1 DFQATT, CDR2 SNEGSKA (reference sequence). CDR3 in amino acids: CSAPQQGTDYGYTF. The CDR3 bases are TGCAGTGCTCCTCAACAGGGGACGGACTATGGCTACACCTTC.

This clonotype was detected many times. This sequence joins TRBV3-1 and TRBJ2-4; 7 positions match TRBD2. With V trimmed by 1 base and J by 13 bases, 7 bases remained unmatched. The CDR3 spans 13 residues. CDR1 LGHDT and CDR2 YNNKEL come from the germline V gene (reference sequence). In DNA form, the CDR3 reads TGTGCCAGCAGCCAAGGGGCGGGAGCTCTCCAGTACTTC. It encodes CASSQGAGALQYF.

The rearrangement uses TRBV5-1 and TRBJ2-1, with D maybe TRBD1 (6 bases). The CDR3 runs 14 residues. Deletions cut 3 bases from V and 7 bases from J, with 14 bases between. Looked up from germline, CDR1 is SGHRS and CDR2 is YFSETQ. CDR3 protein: CASSSNRVGNEQFF. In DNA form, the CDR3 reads TGCGCCAGCAGCTCAAACAGGGTAGGGAATGAGCAGTTCTTC.

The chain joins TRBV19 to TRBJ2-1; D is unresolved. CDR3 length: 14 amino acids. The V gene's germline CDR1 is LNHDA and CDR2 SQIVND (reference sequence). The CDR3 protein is CASGKAVTYNEQFF. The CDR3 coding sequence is TGTGCAAGTGGGAAGGCCGTCACCTACAATGAGCAGTTCTTC.

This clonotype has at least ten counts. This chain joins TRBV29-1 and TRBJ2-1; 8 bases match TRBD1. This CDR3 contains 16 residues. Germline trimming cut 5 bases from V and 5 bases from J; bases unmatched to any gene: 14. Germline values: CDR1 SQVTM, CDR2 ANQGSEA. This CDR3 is CSVNPLSGQVNNEQFF. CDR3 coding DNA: TGCAGCGTTAATCCCCTATCGGGACAGGTAAACAATGAGCAGTTCTTC.

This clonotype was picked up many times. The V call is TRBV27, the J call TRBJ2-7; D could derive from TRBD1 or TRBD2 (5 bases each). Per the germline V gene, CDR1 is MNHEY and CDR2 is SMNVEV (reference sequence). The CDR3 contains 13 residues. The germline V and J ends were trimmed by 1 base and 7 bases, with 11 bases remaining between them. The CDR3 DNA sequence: TGTGCCAGCAGTTTATTTGGGACGCTAGAGCAGTACTTC. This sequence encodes CASSLFGTLEQYF.

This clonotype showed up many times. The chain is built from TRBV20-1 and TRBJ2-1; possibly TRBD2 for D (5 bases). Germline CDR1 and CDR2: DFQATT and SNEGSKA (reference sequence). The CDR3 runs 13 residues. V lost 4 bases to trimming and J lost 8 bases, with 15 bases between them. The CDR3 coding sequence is TGCAGTGCTACCCAAGAGTGGACTTATGAGCAGTTCTTC. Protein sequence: CSATQEWTYEQFF.